Listed below are T cell receptor beta chains from one sample, sequenced in a study of cytomegalovirus exposure and HLA in healthy donors. Here immunoSEQ multiplex PCR was the method, and the copy in TCRdb shows in-frame clones only, minus some. The repertoire holds a few hundred thousand clones, with roughly 89% as singletons. Sample: PBMCs. The receptor source for this set is a woman aged 18-29 years in good health and CMV-seronegative. Each CDR3 is given with its conserved first and last residue. Each record gives: V gene, clone size, J gene, CDR3 length, D gene, CDR3 DNA, CDR3 protein. The D gene is left open where the match is weak. Not every row has a clone size; where given, it reads once, few, many or a size class.

v_call: TRBV7-2
clone_size: few
j_call: TRBJ1-1
cdr3_length: 13
d_call: -
cdr3_nt: TGTGCCAGCAGCCTCCGGGAGAACACTGAAGCTTTCTTT
cdr3_aa: CASSLRENTEAFF

v_call: TRBV5-8
clone_size: -
j_call: TRBJ1-2
cdr3_length: 13
d_call: -
cdr3_nt: TGTGCCAGCAGCTTTCCAGGGCTTTGGGGCTACACCTTC
cdr3_aa: CASSFPGLWGYTF

v_call: TRBV10-3
clone_size: -
j_call: TRBJ1-2
cdr3_length: 13
d_call: -
cdr3_nt: TGTGCCATCAGTGAGTCGACTCCTGGCGGCTACACCTTC
cdr3_aa: CAISESTPGGYTF

v_call: TRBV30
clone_size: -
j_call: TRBJ1-5
cdr3_length: 16
d_call: -
cdr3_nt: TGTGCCTGGTCATTCCAGGGAGGACCTAGCAATCAGCCCCAGCATTTT
cdr3_aa: CAWSFQGGPSNQPQHF

v_call: TRBV29-1
clone_size: -
j_call: TRBJ1-1
cdr3_length: 15
d_call: -
cdr3_nt: TGCAGCGTTGAACGAATACTAGGGCCGAACACTGAAGCTTTCTTT
cdr3_aa: CSVERILGPNTEAFF

v_call: TRBV4-3
clone_size: -
j_call: TRBJ2-7
cdr3_length: 15
d_call: -
cdr3_nt: TGCGCCAGCAGCCAAGACCGGCTAGTTGGGTACGAGCAGTACTTC
cdr3_aa: CASSQDRLVGYEQYF

v_call: TRBV5-1
clone_size: -
j_call: TRBJ2-7
cdr3_length: 14
d_call: TRBD2
cdr3_nt: TGCGCCAGCAGCGAGAGGGGACTAGATTACGAGCAGTACTTC
cdr3_aa: CASSERGLDYEQYF

v_call: TRBV20-1
clone_size: -
j_call: TRBJ2-5
cdr3_length: 11
d_call: TRBD2
cdr3_nt: TGCAGTGCTGGACGGGGGGGGGACCAGTACTTC
cdr3_aa: CSAGRGGDQYF

v_call: TRBV6-1
clone_size: -
j_call: TRBJ2-1
cdr3_length: 15
d_call: TRBD2
cdr3_nt: TGTGCCAGCAGCGTAAGCGGGAGCACCCACAATGAGCAGTTCTTC
cdr3_aa: CASSVSGSTHNEQFF

v_call: TRBV19
clone_size: -
j_call: TRBJ1-2
cdr3_length: 13
d_call: -
cdr3_nt: TGTGCCAGTAGAGCTATCGGGACTCATGGCTACACCTTC
cdr3_aa: CASRAIGTHGYTF

v_call: TRBV19
clone_size: -
j_call: TRBJ2-1
cdr3_length: 14
d_call: -
cdr3_nt: TGTGCCAGTAGTATGAGGGTTTCCTACAATGAGCAGTTCTTC
cdr3_aa: CASSMRVSYNEQFF

v_call: TRBV7-2
clone_size: -
j_call: TRBJ1-1
cdr3_length: 14
d_call: -
cdr3_nt: TGTGCCAGCAGCCCCGGGGGGATGGTCACTGAAGCTTTCTTT
cdr3_aa: CASSPGGMVTEAFF

v_call: TRBV10-3
clone_size: once
j_call: TRBJ2-1
cdr3_length: 16
d_call: TRBD2
cdr3_nt: TGTGCCACTGGGCCGGGACTAGCGGGAGTATCTTATGAGCAGTTCTTC
cdr3_aa: CATGPGLAGVSYEQFF

v_call: TRBV7-9
clone_size: -
j_call: TRBJ2-5
cdr3_length: 14
d_call: -
cdr3_nt: TGTGCCAGCAGCTTAGGTGCAGAAAAAGAGACCCAGTACTTC
cdr3_aa: CASSLGAEKETQYF

v_call: TRBV6-5
clone_size: -
j_call: TRBJ2-1
cdr3_length: 14
d_call: -
cdr3_nt: TGTGCCAGCAGTTACAACAGGGCGGATGATGAGCAGTTCTTC
cdr3_aa: CASSYNRADDEQFF

v_call: TRBV18
clone_size: -
j_call: TRBJ1-3
cdr3_length: 15
d_call: -
cdr3_nt: TGTGCCAGCTCACCATCCCTTGCGAGTGGAAACACCATATATTTT
cdr3_aa: CASSPSLASGNTIYF

v_call: TRBV4-3
clone_size: -
j_call: TRBJ1-2
cdr3_length: 16
d_call: -
cdr3_nt: TGCGCCAGCAGCCAGGCAATTACCGACAGCACATATGGCTACACCTTC
cdr3_aa: CASSQAITDSTYGYTF

v_call: TRBV5-6
clone_size: -
j_call: TRBJ2-3
cdr3_length: 14
d_call: -
cdr3_nt: TGTGCCAGCAGCTCAAAGACTAGCACAGATACGCAGTATTTT
cdr3_aa: CASSSKTSTDTQYF

v_call: TRBV19
clone_size: -
j_call: TRBJ1-1
cdr3_length: 15
d_call: TRBD1
cdr3_nt: TGTGCCAGTAGTGGGGACAGGGGACAGAACACTGAAGCTTTCTTT
cdr3_aa: CASSGDRGQNTEAFF

v_call: TRBV6-1
clone_size: -
j_call: TRBJ1-2
cdr3_length: 14
d_call: TRBD1
cdr3_nt: TGTGCCAGCAGTGAAGCGCAGGGGGCGGGTGGCTACACCTTC
cdr3_aa: CASSEAQGAGGYTF

v_call: TRBV10-3
clone_size: -
j_call: TRBJ1-1
cdr3_length: 16
d_call: -
cdr3_nt: TGTGCCATCAGTGCCGGACCTCCGAGGGTAAAAACTGAAGCTTTCTTT
cdr3_aa: CAISAGPPRVKTEAFF

v_call: TRBV6-5
clone_size: -
j_call: TRBJ2-7
cdr3_length: 14
d_call: -
cdr3_nt: TGTGCCAGCGCCCAACCCCCGAACTACTACGAGCAGTACTTC
cdr3_aa: CASAQPPNYYEQYF

v_call: TRBV19
clone_size: -
j_call: TRBJ1-5
cdr3_length: 13
d_call: -
cdr3_nt: TGTGCCAGTAGGGAGCTTACAAATCAGCCCCAGCATTTT
cdr3_aa: CASRELTNQPQHF

v_call: TRBV29-1
clone_size: -
j_call: TRBJ2-7
cdr3_length: 12
d_call: TRBD2
cdr3_nt: TGCAGCGTCTACCGGGGGGGACTCGAGCAGTACTTC
cdr3_aa: CSVYRGGLEQYF

v_call: TRBV6-7
clone_size: -
j_call: TRBJ2-7
cdr3_length: 13
d_call: -
cdr3_nt: TGTGCCAGCAGGCTCCCACAGGGCTACGAGCAGTACTTC
cdr3_aa: CASRLPQGYEQYF

v_call: TRBV7-7
clone_size: -
j_call: TRBJ2-5
cdr3_length: 15
d_call: TRBD1
cdr3_nt: TGTGCCAGCAGCTTATCGGGACAGGGTTTGGAGACCCAGTACTTC
cdr3_aa: CASSLSGQGLETQYF

v_call: TRBV9
clone_size: once
j_call: TRBJ2-5
cdr3_length: 15
d_call: -
cdr3_nt: TGTGCCAGCAGCGCCGTCTTTAGAGGACAAGAGACCCAGTACTTC
cdr3_aa: CASSAVFRGQETQYF

v_call: TRBV18
clone_size: few
j_call: TRBJ1-5
cdr3_length: 16
d_call: -
cdr3_nt: TGTGCCAGCTCACCAGCACAGGCCTATAGCAATCAGCCCCAGCATTTT
cdr3_aa: CASSPAQAYSNQPQHF

v_call: TRBV2
clone_size: -
j_call: TRBJ2-7
cdr3_length: 15
d_call: -
cdr3_nt: TGTGCCAGCAGTGAATTGCTCACAACGGCGGATGAGCAGTACTTC
cdr3_aa: CASSELLTTADEQYF

v_call: TRBV7-2
clone_size: -
j_call: TRBJ1-2
cdr3_length: 12
d_call: -
cdr3_nt: TGTGCCAGCCGTCGGGATCCCTATGGCTACACCTTC
cdr3_aa: CASRRDPYGYTF

v_call: TRBV18
clone_size: -
j_call: TRBJ1-3
cdr3_length: 14
d_call: -
cdr3_nt: TGTGCCAGCTCCCCGCGGGCTGACGGAAACACCATATATTTT
cdr3_aa: CASSPRADGNTIYF

v_call: TRBV7-9
clone_size: once
j_call: TRBJ1-2
cdr3_length: 17
d_call: -
cdr3_nt: TGTGCCAGCAGCTTAGATCTCGCGGGTCCGCGAGAGAGTGGCTACACCTTC
cdr3_aa: CASSLDLAGPRESGYTF

v_call: TRBV6-6
clone_size: few
j_call: TRBJ2-2
cdr3_length: 15
d_call: TRBD2
cdr3_nt: TGTGCCAGCACACACGGTAGCGGGAGCGCGGGGGAGCTGTTTTTT
cdr3_aa: CASTHGSGSAGELFF

v_call: TRBV7-6
clone_size: -
j_call: TRBJ2-7
cdr3_length: 14
d_call: -
cdr3_nt: TGTGCCAGCAGCCCCGGGACTGGGCCCTACGAGCAGTACTTC
cdr3_aa: CASSPGTGPYEQYF

v_call: TRBV29-1
clone_size: -
j_call: TRBJ2-1
cdr3_length: 19
d_call: TRBD2
cdr3_nt: TGCAGCGTTGAAGATCTTGCGACTAGCGGGAGGGATCCCTACAATGAGCAGTTCTTC
cdr3_aa: CSVEDLATSGRDPYNEQFF

v_call: TRBV28
clone_size: -
j_call: TRBJ2-7
cdr3_length: 13
d_call: -
cdr3_nt: TGTGCCAGCAGTCCCGGGATACCAAACGAGCAGTACTTC
cdr3_aa: CASSPGIPNEQYF

v_call: TRBV4-3
clone_size: -
j_call: TRBJ2-7
cdr3_length: 20
d_call: -
cdr3_nt: TGCGCCAGCAGCCAAGCAGGATATTCGTCCGGGAGAAACACAGACTACGAGCAGTACTTC
cdr3_aa: CASSQAGYSSGRNTDYEQYF

v_call: TRBV7-2
clone_size: -
j_call: TRBJ2-2
cdr3_length: 15
d_call: TRBD1
cdr3_nt: TGTGCCAGCAGCTTGGGACAGGGTTTTTTCGGGGAGCTGTTTTTT
cdr3_aa: CASSLGQGFFGELFF

v_call: TRBV7-2
clone_size: -
j_call: TRBJ2-4
cdr3_length: 15
d_call: TRBD1
cdr3_nt: TGTGCCAGCAGCCCCCCCGGGACAGGCAAAAACATTCAGTACTTC
cdr3_aa: CASSPPGTGKNIQYF

v_call: TRBV7-2
clone_size: -
j_call: TRBJ2-1
cdr3_length: 14
d_call: -
cdr3_nt: TGTGCCAGCAGTACCCCTTTAGAGGGCAATGAGCAGTTCTTC
cdr3_aa: CASSTPLEGNEQFF

v_call: TRBV13
clone_size: once
j_call: TRBJ2-7
cdr3_length: 15
d_call: TRBD2
cdr3_nt: TGTGCCAGCAGCTACTCCGGGACTAGCAGCTACGAGCAGTACTTC
cdr3_aa: CASSYSGTSSYEQYF

v_call: TRBV7-9
clone_size: -
j_call: TRBJ1-1
cdr3_length: 14
d_call: -
cdr3_nt: TGTGCCAGCAGCCGCCATAGGGGGAACACTGAAGCTTTCTTT
cdr3_aa: CASSRHRGNTEAFF

v_call: TRBV5-6
clone_size: -
j_call: TRBJ1-1
cdr3_length: 13
d_call: -
cdr3_nt: TGTGCCAGCAGCTTGGATCGTCTCACTGAAGCTTTCTTT
cdr3_aa: CASSLDRLTEAFF

v_call: TRBV6-5
clone_size: -
j_call: TRBJ2-5
cdr3_length: 16
d_call: TRBD1
cdr3_nt: TGTGCCAGCAGTTATTGGACAGGGAGCACCCAAGAGACCCAGTACTTC
cdr3_aa: CASSYWTGSTQETQYF

v_call: TRBV28
clone_size: -
j_call: TRBJ2-7
cdr3_length: 14
d_call: -
cdr3_nt: TGTGCCAGCCTCGCCCCACAGGGTTCCCACGAGCAGTACTTC
cdr3_aa: CASLAPQGSHEQYF